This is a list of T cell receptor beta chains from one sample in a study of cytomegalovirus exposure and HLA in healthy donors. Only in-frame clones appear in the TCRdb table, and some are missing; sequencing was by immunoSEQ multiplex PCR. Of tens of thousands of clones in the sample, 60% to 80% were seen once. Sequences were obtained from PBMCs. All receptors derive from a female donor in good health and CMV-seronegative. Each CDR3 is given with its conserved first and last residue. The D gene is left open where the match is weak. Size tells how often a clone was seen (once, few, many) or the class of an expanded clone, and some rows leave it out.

CASSPGTANYGYTF,TGTGCCAGTAGTCCCGGGACAGCTAACTATGGCTACACCTTC,TRBD1,TRBV19,once,TRBJ1-2
CASSYSDLAIEAFF,TGTGCCAGCAGTTACTCTGACTTAGCAATTGAAGCTTTCTTT,NA,TRBV6-5,NA,TRBJ1-1
CSVKQTYEQYF,TGCAGCGTTAAACAGACCTACGAGCAGTACTTC,NA,TRBV29-1,NA,TRBJ2-7
CASSVVRGFTEAFF,TGTGCCAGCAGCGTAGTTCGGGGGTTCACTGAAGCTTTCTTT,NA,TRBV9,few,TRBJ1-1
CASSLRTSRSYEQYF,TGTGCCAGCAGCCTTCGGACTAGCAGGTCCTACGAGCAGTACTTC,TRBD2,TRBV7-9,NA,TRBJ2-7
CASSPRGSNQPQHF,TGTGCCAGCAGCCCCAGGGGCAGCAATCAGCCCCAGCATTTT,NA,TRBV7-9,NA,TRBJ1-5
CASSPRRTENTEAFF,TGTGCCAGCAGCCCCAGGCGGACAGAGAACACTGAAGCTTTCTTT,NA,TRBV21-1,NA,TRBJ1-1
CASNVGAGSFNTEAFF,TGCGCCAGCAATGTCGGTGCGGGGAGCTTTAACACTGAAGCTTTCTTT,NA,TRBV5-1,NA,TRBJ1-1
CASSGDRGPANYGYTF,TGTGCCAGCAGTGGGGACAGGGGGCCCGCTAACTATGGCTACACCTTC,TRBD1,TRBV6-1,NA,TRBJ1-2
CASSLGDRGGTDTQYF,TGTGCCAGCAGCTTGGGGGACAGGGGAGGCACAGATACGCAGTATTTT,TRBD1,TRBV5-4,NA,TRBJ2-3
CASITGETQYF,TGTGCCAGCATCACCGGGGAGACCCAGTACTTC,NA,TRBV18,NA,TRBJ2-5
CASSVGERGGVGETQYF,TGTGCCAGCAGCGTAGGGGAGCGGGGGGGCGTTGGCGAGACCCAGTACTTC,TRBD2,TRBV9,NA,TRBJ2-5
CASSYPDTGRAFF,TGTGCCAGCAGTTACCCAGACACCGGTCGGGCTTTCTTT,NA,TRBV6-6,NA,TRBJ1-1
CASSLVQGALNTEAFF,TGTGCCAGCAGCTTGGTACAGGGGGCTCTGAACACTGAAGCTTTCTTT,TRBD1,TRBV5-8,NA,TRBJ1-1
CASSQDTGAPIYGYTF,TGTGCCAGCAGCCAAGATACAGGAGCCCCTATCTATGGCTACACCTTC,NA,TRBV4-2,NA,TRBJ1-2
CASSRDREFYGYTF,TGTGCCAGCAGCCGGGACAGGGAGTTCTATGGCTACACCTTC,TRBD1,TRBV2,NA,TRBJ1-2